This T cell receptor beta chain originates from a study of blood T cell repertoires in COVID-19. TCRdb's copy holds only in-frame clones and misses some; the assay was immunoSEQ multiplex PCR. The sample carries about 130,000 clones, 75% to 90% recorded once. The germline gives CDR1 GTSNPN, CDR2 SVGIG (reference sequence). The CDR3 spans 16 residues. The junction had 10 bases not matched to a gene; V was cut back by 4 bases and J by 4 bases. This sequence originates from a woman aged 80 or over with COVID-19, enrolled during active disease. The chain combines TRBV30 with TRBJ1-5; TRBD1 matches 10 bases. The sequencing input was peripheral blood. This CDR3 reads CAWNGLRQGANQPQHF. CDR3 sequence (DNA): TGTGCCTGGAATGGCCTACGACAGGGGGCAAATCAGCCCCAGCATTTT.